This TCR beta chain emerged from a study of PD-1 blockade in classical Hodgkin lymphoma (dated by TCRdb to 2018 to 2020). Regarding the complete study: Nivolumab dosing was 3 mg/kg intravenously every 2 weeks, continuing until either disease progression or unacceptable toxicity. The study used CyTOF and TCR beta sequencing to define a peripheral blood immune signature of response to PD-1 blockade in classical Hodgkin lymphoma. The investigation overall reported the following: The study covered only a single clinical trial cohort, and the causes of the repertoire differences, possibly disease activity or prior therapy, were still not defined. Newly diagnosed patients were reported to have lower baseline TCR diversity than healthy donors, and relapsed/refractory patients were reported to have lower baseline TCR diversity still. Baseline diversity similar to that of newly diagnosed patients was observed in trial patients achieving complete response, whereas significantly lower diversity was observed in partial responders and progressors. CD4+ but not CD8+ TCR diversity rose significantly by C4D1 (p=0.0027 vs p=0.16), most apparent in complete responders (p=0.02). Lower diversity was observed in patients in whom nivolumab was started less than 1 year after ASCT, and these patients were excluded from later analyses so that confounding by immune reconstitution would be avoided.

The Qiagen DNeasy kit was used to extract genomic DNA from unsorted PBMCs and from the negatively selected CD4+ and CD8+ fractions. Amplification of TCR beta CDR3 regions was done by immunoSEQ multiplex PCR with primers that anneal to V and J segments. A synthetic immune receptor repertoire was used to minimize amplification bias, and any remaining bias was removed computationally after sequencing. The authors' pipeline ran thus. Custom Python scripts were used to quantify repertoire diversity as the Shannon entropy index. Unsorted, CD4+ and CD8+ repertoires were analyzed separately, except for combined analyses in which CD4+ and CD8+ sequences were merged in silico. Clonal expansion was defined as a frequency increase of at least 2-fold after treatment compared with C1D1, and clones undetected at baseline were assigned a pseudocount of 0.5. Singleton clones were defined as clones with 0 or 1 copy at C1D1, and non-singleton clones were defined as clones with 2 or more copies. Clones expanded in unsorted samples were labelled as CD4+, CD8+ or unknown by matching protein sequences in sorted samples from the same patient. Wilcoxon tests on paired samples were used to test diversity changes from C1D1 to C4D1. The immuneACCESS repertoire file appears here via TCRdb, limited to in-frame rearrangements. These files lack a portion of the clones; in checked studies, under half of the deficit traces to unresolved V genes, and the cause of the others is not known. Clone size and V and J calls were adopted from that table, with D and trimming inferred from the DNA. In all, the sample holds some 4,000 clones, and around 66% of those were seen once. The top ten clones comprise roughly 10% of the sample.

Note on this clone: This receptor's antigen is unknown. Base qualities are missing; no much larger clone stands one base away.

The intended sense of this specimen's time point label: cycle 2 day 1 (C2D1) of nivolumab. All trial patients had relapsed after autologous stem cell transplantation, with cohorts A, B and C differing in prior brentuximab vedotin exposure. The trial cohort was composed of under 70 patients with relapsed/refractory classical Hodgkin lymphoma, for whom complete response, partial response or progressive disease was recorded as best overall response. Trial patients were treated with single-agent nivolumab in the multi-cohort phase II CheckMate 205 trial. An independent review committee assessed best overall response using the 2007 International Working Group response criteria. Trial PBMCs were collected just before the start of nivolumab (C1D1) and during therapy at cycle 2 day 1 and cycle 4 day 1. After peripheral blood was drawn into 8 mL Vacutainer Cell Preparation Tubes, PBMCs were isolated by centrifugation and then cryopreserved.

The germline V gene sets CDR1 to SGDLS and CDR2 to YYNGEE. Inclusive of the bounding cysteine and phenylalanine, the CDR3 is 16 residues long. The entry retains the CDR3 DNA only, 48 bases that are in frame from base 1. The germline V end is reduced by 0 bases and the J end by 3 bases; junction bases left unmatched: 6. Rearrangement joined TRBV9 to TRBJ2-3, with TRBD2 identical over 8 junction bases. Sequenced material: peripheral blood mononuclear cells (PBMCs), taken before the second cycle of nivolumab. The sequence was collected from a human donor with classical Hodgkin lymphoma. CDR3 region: CASSVGGTRGTDTQYF. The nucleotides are TGTGCCAGCAGCGTAGGTGGGACTAGGGGGACAGATACGCAGTATTTT.